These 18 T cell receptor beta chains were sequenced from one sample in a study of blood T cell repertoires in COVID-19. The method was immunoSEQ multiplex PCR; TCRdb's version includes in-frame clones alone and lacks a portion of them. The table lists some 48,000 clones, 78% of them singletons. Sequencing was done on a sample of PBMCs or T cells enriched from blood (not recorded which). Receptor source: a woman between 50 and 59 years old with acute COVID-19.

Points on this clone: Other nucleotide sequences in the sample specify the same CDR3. Here the CDR3 DNA reads TGTGCCAGCAGTTTTCAGGGCGGCACTGAAGCTTTCTTT. As protein: CASSFQGGTEAFF. The chain couples TRBV27 to TRBJ1-1, with TRBD1 as a possible D gene (5 bases). Trimming stripped 3 bases from V and 4 bases from J, with 9 bases between. Germline CDR1 is MNHEY and CDR2 is SMNVEV (reference sequence). The CDR3 sequence is 13 residues long.

CDR3: CASSFGGAGTDTQYF. As DNA, the CDR3 is TGTGCCAGCAGCTTCGGCGGGGCCGGCACAGATACGCAGTATTTT. The chain employs TRBV7-9 and TRBJ2-3, with D maybe TRBD2 (6 bases). Germline V lookup: CDR1 SEHNR, CDR2 FQNEAQ (reference sequence). CDR3 length: 15 amino acids. V lost 3 bases, J lost 1 base, and 11 bases lay in between.

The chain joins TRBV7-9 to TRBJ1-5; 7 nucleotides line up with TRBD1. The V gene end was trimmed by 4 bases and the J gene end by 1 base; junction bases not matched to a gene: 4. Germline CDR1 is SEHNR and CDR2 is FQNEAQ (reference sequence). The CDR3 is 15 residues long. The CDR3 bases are TGTGCCAGCAGCTCAGGGGGTTCAAGCAATCAGCCCCAGCATTTT. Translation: CASSSGGSSNQPQHF.

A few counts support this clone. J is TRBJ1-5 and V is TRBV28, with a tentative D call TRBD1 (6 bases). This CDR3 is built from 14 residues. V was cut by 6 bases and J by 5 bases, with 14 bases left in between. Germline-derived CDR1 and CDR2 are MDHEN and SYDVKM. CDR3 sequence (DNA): TGTGCCAGCAGCCGACAGGTTTCTTATCAGCCCCAGCATTTT. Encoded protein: CASSRQVSYQPQHF.

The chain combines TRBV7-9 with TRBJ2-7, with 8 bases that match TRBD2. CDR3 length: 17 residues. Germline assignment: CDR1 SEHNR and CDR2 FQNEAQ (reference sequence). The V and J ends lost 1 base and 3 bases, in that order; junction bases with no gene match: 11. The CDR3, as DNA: TGTGCCAGCAGCTTAGGTGGACTAGCTGATCATGACTACGAGCAGTACTTC. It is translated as CASSLGGLADHDYEQYF.

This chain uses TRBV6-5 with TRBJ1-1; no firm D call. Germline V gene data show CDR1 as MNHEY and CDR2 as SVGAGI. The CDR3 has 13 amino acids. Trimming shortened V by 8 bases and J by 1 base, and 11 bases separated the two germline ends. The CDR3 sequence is CASHRHQNTEAFF. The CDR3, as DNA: TGTGCCAGCCATCGACACCAGAACACTGAAGCTTTCTTT.

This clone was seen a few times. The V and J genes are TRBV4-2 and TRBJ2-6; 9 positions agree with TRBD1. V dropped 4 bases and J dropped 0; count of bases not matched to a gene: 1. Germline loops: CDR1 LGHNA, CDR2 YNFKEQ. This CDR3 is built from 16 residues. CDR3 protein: CASSPTGGSGANVLTF. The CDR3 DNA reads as TGTGCCAGCAGCCCGACAGGGGGCTCTGGGGCCAACGTCCTGACTTTC.

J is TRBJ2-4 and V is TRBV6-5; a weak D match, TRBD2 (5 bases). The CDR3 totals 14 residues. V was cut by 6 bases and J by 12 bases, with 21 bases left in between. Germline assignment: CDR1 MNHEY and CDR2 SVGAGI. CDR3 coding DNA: TGTGCCAGCAGATCCGCTGAACCGGGAAAAACTCAGTACTTC. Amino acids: CASRSAEPGKTQYF.

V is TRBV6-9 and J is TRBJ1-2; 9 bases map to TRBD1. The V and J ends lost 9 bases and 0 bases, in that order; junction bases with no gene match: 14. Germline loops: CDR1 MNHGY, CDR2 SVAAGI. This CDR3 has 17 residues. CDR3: CARRIMRGQGTNYGYTF. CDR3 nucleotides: TGTGCCAGGCGCATTATGAGAGGACAGGGGACTAACTATGGCTACACCTTC.

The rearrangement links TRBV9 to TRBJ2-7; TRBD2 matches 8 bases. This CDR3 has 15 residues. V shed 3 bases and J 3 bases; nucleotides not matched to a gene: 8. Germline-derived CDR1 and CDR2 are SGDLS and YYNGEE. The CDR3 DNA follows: TGTGCCAGCAGCGCCGGGGGGGACTACCGCTACGAGCAGTACTTC. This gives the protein CASSAGGDYRYEQYF.

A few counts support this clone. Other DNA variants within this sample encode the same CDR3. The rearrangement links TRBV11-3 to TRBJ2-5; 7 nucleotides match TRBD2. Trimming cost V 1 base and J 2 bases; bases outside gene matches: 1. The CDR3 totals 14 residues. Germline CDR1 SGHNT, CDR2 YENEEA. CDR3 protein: CASSLGGGQETQYF. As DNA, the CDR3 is TGTGCCAGCAGCTTAGGGGGGGGGCAAGAGACCCAGTACTTC. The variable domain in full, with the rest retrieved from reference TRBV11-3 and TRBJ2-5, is EAGVVQSPRYKIIEKKQPVAFWCNPISGHNTLYWYLQNLGQGPELLIRYENEEAVDDSQLPKDRFSAERLKGVDSTLKIQPAELGDSAVYLCASSLGGGQETQYFGPGTRLLVL.

The CDR3 sequence is CASSSFQGVRYGYTF. The CDR3 nucleotides read TGTGCCAGCAGCTCCTTTCAGGGGGTGAGGTATGGCTACACCTTC. This rearrangement joins TRBV5-5 to TRBJ1-2, with 7 bases fitting TRBD1. V lost 3 bases, J lost 5 bases, and 10 bases stayed unmatched. Per the germline V gene, CDR1 is SGHKS and CDR2 is YYEKEE (reference sequence). This CDR3 comprises 15 residues.

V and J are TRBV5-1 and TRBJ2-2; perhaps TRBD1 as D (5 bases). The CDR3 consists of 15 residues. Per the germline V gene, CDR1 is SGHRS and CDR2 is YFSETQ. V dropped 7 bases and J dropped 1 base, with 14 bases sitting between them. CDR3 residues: CASFRGVENTGELFF. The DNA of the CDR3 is TGCGCCAGCTTTAGGGGTGTTGAGAACACCGGGGAGCTGTTTTTT.

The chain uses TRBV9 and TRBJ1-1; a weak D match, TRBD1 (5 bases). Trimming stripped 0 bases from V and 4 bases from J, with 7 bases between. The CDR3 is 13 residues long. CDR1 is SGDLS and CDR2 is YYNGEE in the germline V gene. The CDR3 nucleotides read TGTGCCAGCAGCGTAGCAGGGTTCACTGAAGCTTTCTTT. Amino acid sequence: CASSVAGFTEAFF.

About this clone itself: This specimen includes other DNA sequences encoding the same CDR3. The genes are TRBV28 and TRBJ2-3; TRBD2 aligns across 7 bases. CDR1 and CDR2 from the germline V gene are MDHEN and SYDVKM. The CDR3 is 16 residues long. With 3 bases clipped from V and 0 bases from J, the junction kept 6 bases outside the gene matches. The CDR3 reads CASSLGLAASTDTQYF. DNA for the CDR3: TGTGCCAGCAGTTTGGGTCTAGCGGCTAGCACAGATACGCAGTATTTT. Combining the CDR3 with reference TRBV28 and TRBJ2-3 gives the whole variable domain DVKVTQSSRYLVKRTGEKVFLECVQDMDHENMFWYRQDPGLGLRLIYFSYDVKMKEKGDIPEGYSVSREKKERFSLILESASTNQTSMYLCASSLGLAASTDTQYFGPGTRLTVL.

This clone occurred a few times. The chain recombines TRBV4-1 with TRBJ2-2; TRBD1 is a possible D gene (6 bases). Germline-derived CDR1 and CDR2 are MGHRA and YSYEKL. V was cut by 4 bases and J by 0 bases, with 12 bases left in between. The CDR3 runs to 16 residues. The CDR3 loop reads CASSRYRDTNTGELFF. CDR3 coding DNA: TGCGCCAGCAGCCGATACCGGGACACGAACACCGGGGAGCTGTTTTTT.

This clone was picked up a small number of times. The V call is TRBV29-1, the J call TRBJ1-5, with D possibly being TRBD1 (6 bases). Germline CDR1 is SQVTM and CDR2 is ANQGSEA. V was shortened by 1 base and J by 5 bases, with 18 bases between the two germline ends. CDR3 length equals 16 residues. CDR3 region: CSVEGQGLWGYQPQHF. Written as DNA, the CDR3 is TGCAGCGTTGAAGGTCAGGGGCTCTGGGGCTATCAGCCCCAGCATTTT.

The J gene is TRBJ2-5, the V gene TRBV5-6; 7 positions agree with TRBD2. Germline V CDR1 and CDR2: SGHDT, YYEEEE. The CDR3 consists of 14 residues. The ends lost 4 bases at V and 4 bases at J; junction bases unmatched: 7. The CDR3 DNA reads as TGTGCCAGCAGCCTTGCTTCTAGCGGAGAGACCCAGTACTTC. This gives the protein CASSLASSGETQYF.